These T cell receptor beta chains were read from a single sample in a study of response to subunit inactivated influenza vaccine. Via MiXCR, TCRdb re-called the RT-PCR reads, giving one row per CDR3 protein. The sample shows 650,000 to 800,000 distinct CDR3 sequences, around 13% of them seen only once. The sequences come from PBMCs from blood, collected 14 days before vaccination. The receptor source for this set is a man aged 50-59 years who received an inactivated influenza vaccine. The CDR3 runs from the conserved cysteine through the conserved F or W. Each record gives: D gene, J gene, V gene, clone size, CDR3 DNA, CDR3 protein. A D gene is named only where the DNA matches it firmly. Not every row has a clone size; where given, it reads once, few, many or a size class.

NA | TRBJ2-7 | TRBV29-1 | NA | TGCAGCGCCTTATTAACACCAACCTACGAGCAGTACTTC | CSALLTPTYEQYF
NA | TRBJ2-4 | TRBV3-1 | few | TGTGCCAGCAGCCAAGGTGCGACAGGGAGGATTCAGTACTTC | CASSQGATGRIQYF
TRBD1 | TRBJ2-1 | TRBV7-3 | NA | TGTGCCAGCAGCCCACAGGGGGCCACCTACAATGAGCAGTTCTTC | CASSPQGATYNEQFF
TRBD1 | TRBJ1-1 | TRBV12-3/TRBV12-4 | many | TGTGCCAGCAGTCCACAAGGGGGCATGAACACTGAAGCTTTCTTT | CASSPQGGMNTEAFF
TRBD2 | TRBJ2-3 | TRBV12-3/TRBV12-4 | once | TGTGCCAGCAGTCATCTAGCGGGGGGGCCAGATACGCAGTATTTT | CASSHLAGGPDTQYF
NA | TRBJ2-7 | TRBV4-1 | many | TGCGCCAGCAGCCAAGGGACAGAGGATACCTACGAGCAGTACTTC | CASSQGTEDTYEQYF
TRBD1 | TRBJ2-5 | TRBV5-1 | NA | TGCGCCAGCAGCTTGTGGGACAGGCACCAAGAGACCCAGTACTTC | CASSLWDRHQETQYF
TRBD1 | TRBJ2-1 | TRBV5-1 | few | TGCGCCAGCAGCTTGGGTGGACAGGGGCCGGCTGAGCAGTTCTTC | CASSLGGQGPAEQFF
NA | TRBJ2-7 | TRBV4-1 | few | TGCGCCAGCAGCCAAGATGCGCCGGCAGGTCCTTTTTCTTACGAGCAGTACTTC | CASSQDAPAGPFSYEQYF
TRBD1 | TRBJ1-5 | TRBV6-1 | NA | TGTGCCAGCAGACTTCGCGGGACAGGGGATCAGCCCCAGCATTTT | CASRLRGTGDQPQHF
TRBD1 | TRBJ1-5 | TRBV7-2 | NA | TGTGCCAGCAGCTTAGCTTGGGGACAGGGATATAGCAATCAGCCCCAGCATTTT | CASSLAWGQGYSNQPQHF
TRBD1 | TRBJ2-3 | TRBV15 | few | TGTGCCACCAGCAGAGGTTCGGGACAGAACACAGATACGCAGTATTTT | CATSRGSGQNTDTQYF
NA | TRBJ1-1 | TRBV7-2 | NA | TGTGCCAGCACCTTACACCCAGGTATGAACACTGAAGCTTTCTTT | CASTLHPGMNTEAFF
NA | TRBJ2-1 | TRBV14 | NA | TGTGCCAGCAGCCAAGAAAGGGTACCCAGGGGCTCCTACAATGAGCAGTTCTTC | CASSQERVPRGSYNEQFF
TRBD1 | TRBJ1-4 | TRBV27 | NA | TGTGCCAGCAGTCGACGGACAGGGCGAGGAACTAATGAAAAACTGTTTTTT | CASSRRTGRGTNEKLFF
NA | TRBJ2-5 | TRBV20-1 | few | TGCAGTGCTAGAGATAATAAGAGACTTCTCTTCCAAGAGACCCAGTACTTC | CSARDNKRLLFQETQYF
TRBD2 | TRBJ2-3 | TRBV11-2 | NA | TGTGCCAGCAGCTTAGTTCCGGGACTAGCGGAAGGGATATATACGCAGTATTTT | CASSLVPGLAEGIYTQYF
TRBD1 | TRBJ1-2 | TRBV20-1 | NA | TGCAGTGCCCGACCCGACTACTCCGGACAGGGGGCAGACTATGGCTACACCTTC | CSARPDYSGQGADYGYTF
NA | TRBJ1-2 | TRBV20-1 | NA | TGCAGTGCTAGAGACTCGGACATTGGCTACACCTTC | CSARDSDIGYTF
TRBD1 | TRBJ1-6 | TRBV5-5 | NA | TGTGCCAGCAGCTTGGCACAGGGGCGGAATTCACCCCTCCACTTT | CASSLAQGRNSPLHF
NA | TRBJ2-3 | TRBV5-1 | NA | TGCGCCAGCAGCTTGGCGGGACCCAGCACAGATACGCAGTATTTT | CASSLAGPSTDTQYF
NA | TRBJ1-1 | TRBV7-2 | many | TGTGCCAGCAGCTTTACAAGGGTAGGCACTGAAGCTTTCTTT | CASSFTRVGTEAFF